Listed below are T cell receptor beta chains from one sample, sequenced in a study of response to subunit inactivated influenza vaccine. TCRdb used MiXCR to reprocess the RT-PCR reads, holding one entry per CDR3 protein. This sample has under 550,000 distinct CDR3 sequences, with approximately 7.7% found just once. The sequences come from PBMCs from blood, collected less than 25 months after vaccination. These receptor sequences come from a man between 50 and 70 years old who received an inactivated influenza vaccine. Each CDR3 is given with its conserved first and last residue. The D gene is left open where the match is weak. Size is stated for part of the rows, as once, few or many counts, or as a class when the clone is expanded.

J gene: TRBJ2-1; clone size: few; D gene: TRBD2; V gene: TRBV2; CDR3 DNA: TGTGCCAGCAATCCGGGACTAGCGGTCAATGAGCAGTTCTTC; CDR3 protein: CASNPGLAVNEQFF
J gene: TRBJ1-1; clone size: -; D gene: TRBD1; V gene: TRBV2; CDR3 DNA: TGTGCCAGCAGCGTCTCGGGACAGGGAGTAACTGAAGCTTTCTTT; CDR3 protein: CASSVSGQGVTEAFF
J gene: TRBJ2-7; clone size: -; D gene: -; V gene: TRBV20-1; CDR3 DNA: TGCAGTGCTAGATATAGGTTGGCCTACGAGCAGTACTTC; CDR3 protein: CSARYRLAYEQYF
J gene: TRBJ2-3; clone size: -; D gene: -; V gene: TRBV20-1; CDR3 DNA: TGCAGTGCTAGTGTGGGGGTCGGCACAGATACGCAGTATTTT; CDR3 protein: CSASVGVGTDTQYF
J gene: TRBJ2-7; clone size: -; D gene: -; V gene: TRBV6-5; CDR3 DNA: TGTGCCAGCAGTTACCTGGGGGCAGCTGACGAGCAGTACTTC; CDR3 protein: CASSYLGAADEQYF
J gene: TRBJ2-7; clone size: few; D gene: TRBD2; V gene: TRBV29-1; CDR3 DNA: TGCAGCGTTCATGGGACTAGCGGCTACGAGCAGTACTTC; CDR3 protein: CSVHGTSGYEQYF
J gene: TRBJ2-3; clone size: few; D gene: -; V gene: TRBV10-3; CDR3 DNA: TGTGCCATCAGTGTCGATCGCCTTCGAGATACGCAGTATTTT; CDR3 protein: CAISVDRLRDTQYF
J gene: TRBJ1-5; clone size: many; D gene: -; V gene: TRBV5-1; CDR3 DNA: TGCGCCAGCAGCTCAGACGTAAGCAATCAGCCCCAGCATTTT; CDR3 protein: CASSSDVSNQPQHF
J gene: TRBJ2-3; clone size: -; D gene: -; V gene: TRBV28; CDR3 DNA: TGTGCCAGCAGTCCCCCCTACGGGAGAGGCACAGATACGCAGTATTTT; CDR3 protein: CASSPPYGRGTDTQYF
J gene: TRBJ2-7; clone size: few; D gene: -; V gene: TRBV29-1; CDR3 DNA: TGCAGCGCGAACCCCAACCCTCGGGACCAGCCTTACGAGCAGTACTTC; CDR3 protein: CSANPNPRDQPYEQYF
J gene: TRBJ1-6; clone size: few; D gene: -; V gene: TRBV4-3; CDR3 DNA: TGCGCCAGCAGCCAAGATCAGGGATTCCTCTATAATTCACCCCTCCACTTT; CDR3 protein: CASSQDQGFLYNSPLHF
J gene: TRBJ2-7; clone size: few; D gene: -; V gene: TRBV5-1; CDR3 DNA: TGCGCCAGCAGCTTGATACGCGGCAGACCATCCTACGAGCAGTACTTC; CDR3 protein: CASSLIRGRPSYEQYF
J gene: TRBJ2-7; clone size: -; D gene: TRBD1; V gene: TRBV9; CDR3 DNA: TGTGCCAGCAGCGTCATGGTGACAGGGGGCTTCGCCTACGAGCAGTACTTC; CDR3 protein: CASSVMVTGGFAYEQYF
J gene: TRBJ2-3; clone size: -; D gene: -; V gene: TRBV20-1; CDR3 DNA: TGCAGTGCTAGAGATACAGGACCTAGCGCAGATACGCAGTATTTT; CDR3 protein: CSARDTGPSADTQYF
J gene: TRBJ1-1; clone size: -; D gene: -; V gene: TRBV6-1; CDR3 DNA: TGTGCCAGCGGGGACGGGACTGACACTGAAGCTTTCTTT; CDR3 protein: CASGDGTDTEAFF
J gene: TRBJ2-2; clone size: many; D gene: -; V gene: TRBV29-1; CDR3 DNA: TGCAGCGTTGAAAGGTCTCAGGGTTCGAGCACCGGGGAGCTGTTTTTT; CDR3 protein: CSVERSQGSSTGELFF
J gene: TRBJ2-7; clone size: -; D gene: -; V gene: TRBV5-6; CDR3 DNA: TGTGCCAGCGGCCCCGGCCTCACCTACGAGCAGTACTTC; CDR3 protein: CASGPGLTYEQYF
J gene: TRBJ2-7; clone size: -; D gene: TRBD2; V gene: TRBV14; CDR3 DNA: TGTGCCAGCAGCCATCGGGGGGCCTACGAGCAGTACTTC; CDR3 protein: CASSHRGAYEQYF
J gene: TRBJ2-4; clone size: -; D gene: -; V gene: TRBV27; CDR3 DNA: TGTGCCAGCAGTTTATTGGCCAAAAACATTCAGTACTTC; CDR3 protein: CASSLLAKNIQYF
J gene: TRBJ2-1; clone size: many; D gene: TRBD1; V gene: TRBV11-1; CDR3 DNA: TGTGCCAGCAGCCAGGGACCACAGGGGCGGAATGAGCAGTTCTTC; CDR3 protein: CASSQGPQGRNEQFF
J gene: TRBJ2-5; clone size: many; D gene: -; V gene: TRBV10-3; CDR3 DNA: TGTGCCATCAGTCAAGACCCAGGGTTCCAAGAGACCCAGTACTTC; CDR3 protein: CAISQDPGFQETQYF
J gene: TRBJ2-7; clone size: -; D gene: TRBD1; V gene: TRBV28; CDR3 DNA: TGTGCCAGCATACAGGGGCACTCCTACGAGCAGTACTTC; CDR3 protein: CASIQGHSYEQYF
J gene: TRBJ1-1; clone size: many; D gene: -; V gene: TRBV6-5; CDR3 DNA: TGTGCCAGCGGGCAATTGGGGAGCGAAGCTTTCTTT; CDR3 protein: CASGQLGSEAFF
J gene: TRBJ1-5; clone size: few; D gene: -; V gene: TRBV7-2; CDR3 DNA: TGTGCCAGCAGCCCCGGTGGGCCCAGAGTTCAGCCCCAGCATTTT; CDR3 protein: CASSPGGPRVQPQHF
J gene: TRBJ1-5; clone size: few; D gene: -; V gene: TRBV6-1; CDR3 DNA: TGTGCCAGCAGAGGCACCAATCAGCCCCAGCATTTT; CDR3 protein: CASRGTNQPQHF
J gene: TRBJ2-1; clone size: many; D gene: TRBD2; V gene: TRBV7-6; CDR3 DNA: TGTGCCAGCAGCTTAGCCGGGGGGACTCTAAATGAGCAGTTCTTC; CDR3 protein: CASSLAGGTLNEQFF
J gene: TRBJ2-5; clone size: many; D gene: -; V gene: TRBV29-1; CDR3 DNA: TGCAGCGTTCGGAGTAGGTCACAAGAGACCCAGTACTTC; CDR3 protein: CSVRSRSQETQYF
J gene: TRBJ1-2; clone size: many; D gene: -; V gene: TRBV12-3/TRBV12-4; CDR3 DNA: TGTGCCAGCAGCGAGGACAGTTATGGCTACACCTTC; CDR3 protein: CASSEDSYGYTF
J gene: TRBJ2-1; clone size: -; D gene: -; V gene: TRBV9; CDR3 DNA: TGTGCCAGCAGCGTACACACAGTAAGGAACAATGAGCAGTTCTTC; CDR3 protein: CASSVHTVRNNEQFF
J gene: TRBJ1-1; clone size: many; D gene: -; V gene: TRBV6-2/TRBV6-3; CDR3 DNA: TGTGCCAGCAATAATTGGGACACTGAAGCTTTCTTT; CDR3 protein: CASNNWDTEAFF
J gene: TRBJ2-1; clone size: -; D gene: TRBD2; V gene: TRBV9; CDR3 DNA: TGTGCCAGCAGCCTCCGGACTAGCTTGGATGAGCAGTTCTTC; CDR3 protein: CASSLRTSLDEQFF
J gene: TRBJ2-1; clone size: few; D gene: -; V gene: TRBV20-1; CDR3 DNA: TGCAGTGCTAGAGTTGTGGGGGGGCGGTCCTACAATGAGCAGTTCTTC; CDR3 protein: CSARVVGGRSYNEQFF
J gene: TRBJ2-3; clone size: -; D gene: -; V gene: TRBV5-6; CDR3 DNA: TGTGCCAGCAGCTTGTACCCGGAAACCTATCGGTCAGATACGCAGTATTTT; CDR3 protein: CASSLYPETYRSDTQYF
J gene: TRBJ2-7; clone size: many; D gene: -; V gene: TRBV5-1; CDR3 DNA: TGCGCCAGCAGCTTAGGACCCGGGACCGCGGGAGAGCAGTACTTC; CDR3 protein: CASSLGPGTAGEQYF
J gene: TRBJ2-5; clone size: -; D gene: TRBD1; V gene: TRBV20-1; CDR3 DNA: TGCAGTGGGGGCAGGGGGCTAGAGACCCAGTACTTC; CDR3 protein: CSGGRGLETQYF
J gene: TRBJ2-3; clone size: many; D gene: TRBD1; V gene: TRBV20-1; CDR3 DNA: TGCAGTGCCACTATACAGGGGGTGAATACGCAGTATTTT; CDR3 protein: CSATIQGVNTQYF
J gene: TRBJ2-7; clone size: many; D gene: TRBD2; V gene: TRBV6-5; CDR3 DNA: TGTGCCAGCAGTTTCCGACTAGCGGGGTCAAGGGGATTCTCCTACGAGCAGTACTTC; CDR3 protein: CASSFRLAGSRGFSYEQYF